These 8 T cell receptor beta chains share one sample of origin, sequenced in a study of blood T cell repertoires in COVID-19. This table comes from immunoSEQ multiplex PCR, and its TCRdb copy is limited to in-frame clones, with some not included. The sample shows around 200,000 clones, around 79% of them seen only once. Sequencing used peripheral blood. The receptors shown here come from a woman aged 40 to 55 with COVID-19, enrolled during active disease.

CDR3 DNA: TGTGCCAGCAGCGTAGGGGCAGGACTGAACACCGGGGAGCTGTTTTTT. This sequence encodes CASSVGAGLNTGELFF. The rearrangement links TRBV9 to TRBJ2-2; a weak D match, TRBD2 (5 bases). V gave up 0 bases and J gave up 1 base, with 10 bases separating them. The CDR3 is 16 amino acids. Looked up from germline, CDR1 is SGDLS and CDR2 is YYNGEE.

The chain recombines TRBV6-6 with TRBJ1-4; D is ambiguous. Germline V gene data show CDR1 as MNHNY and CDR2 as SVGAGI (reference sequence). The CDR3 loop spans 15 amino acids. Trimming pared 5 bases from V and 2 bases from J, leaving 12 bases between. The CDR3 loop is CASSPAGVTNEKLFF. Here the CDR3 DNA reads TGTGCCAGCAGTCCTGCCGGGGTGACTAATGAAAAACTGTTTTTT.

This clone was seen a few times. The J gene is TRBJ2-2, the V gene TRBV7-8; 7 bases agree with TRBD2. Germline V gene sequence: CDR1 SGHVS, CDR2 FQNEAQ. The CDR3 is 16 residues long. V shed 5 bases and J 0 bases; nucleotides not matched to a gene: 6. The CDR3 region is CASSPVGGTNTGELFF. The CDR3, as DNA: TGTGCCAGCAGCCCTGTGGGAGGGACGAACACCGGGGAGCTGTTTTTT.

This clone was recorded a few times. The CDR3 region is CASRRDPNTGELFF. CDR3 in DNA: TGTGCCAGCCGGAGGGACCCGAACACCGGGGAGCTGTTTTTT. The chain recombines TRBV5-4 with TRBJ2-2, with D possibly being TRBD2 (6 bases). CDR3 length equals 14 residues. Trimming pared 7 bases from V and 0 bases from J, leaving 10 bases between. Germline V gene lookup returns CDR1 SGHNT and CDR2 YYREEE (reference sequence).

This chain joins TRBV6-5 and TRBJ2-7; D is undetermined. CDR1 is MNHEY, CDR2 SVGAGI, per germline. V dropped 8 bases and J dropped 2 bases, with 19 bases sitting between them. The CDR3 consists of 15 residues. CDR3: CASHSRTGKPYEQYF. The CDR3 region has the DNA TGTGCCAGCCATTCGAGAACGGGTAAGCCCTACGAGCAGTACTTC.

This chain connects TRBV19 to TRBJ2-3; a possible D gene is TRBD2 (6 bases). Between the trimmed V and J ends, which lost 5 bases and 2 bases, there was a span of 14 bases. The CDR3 is 15 residues long. The germline V gene has CDR1 LNHDA and CDR2 SQIVND (reference sequence). As DNA, the CDR3 is TGTGCCAGTAGTTTTGGCGGGACTTACACAGATACGCAGTATTTT. This sequence encodes CASSFGGTYTDTQYF.

The V call is TRBV5-1, the J call TRBJ1-6; perhaps TRBD1 as D (6 bases). The CDR3 runs to 14 residues. Per germline, CDR1 SGHRS and CDR2 YFSETQ. V gave up 4 bases and J gave up 6 bases, with 11 bases separating them. The CDR3 nucleotides are TGCGCCAGCAGCCCGGGGACAAGTAATTCACCCCTCCACTTT. Protein sequence: CASSPGTSNSPLHF.

This clone has just a few counts. Other DNA sequences in this sample translate to the same CDR3. The V and J genes are TRBV9 and TRBJ1-3; 7 nucleotides align to TRBD1. This CDR3 contains 14 residues. V lost 2 bases, J lost 3 bases, and 2 bases stayed unmatched. The V gene's germline CDR1 is SGDLS and CDR2 YYNGEE. The CDR3 sequence is CASSVGDSGNTIYF. The CDR3 DNA follows: TGTGCCAGCAGCGTGGGGGACAGTGGAAACACCATATATTTT.